This T cell receptor beta chain comes out of a study of cytomegalovirus exposure and HLA in healthy donors. Study-wide results and limits: According to a later analysis, most TCR beta chains associated with CMV appeared HLA-restricted. Most likely, a cluster of highly shared sequence variants arose as a sequencing artifact.

It was with 60 Vbeta and 13 Jbeta primers that the PCR ran. Measured with immunoSEQ multiplex PCR; TCRdb has only the in-frame clones, and not every one. The table includes approximately 140,000 clones, approximately 85% detected once. About this clone itself: The antigen is undetermined.

Losses at the gene ends were 2 bases for V and 3 bases for J; bases not matched to a gene: 4. CDR3 size: 15 residues. Germline V lookup: CDR1 SGHDN, CDR2 FVKESK. The chain carries TRBV14 and TRBJ2-5, with 9 nucleotides matching TRBD2. Input material: PBMCs. This clonotype was sampled from a boy aged 5 to 17 in good health and CMV-seronegative. The CDR3 bases are TGTGCCAGCAGCCAATGGGCGGGAGGGAAAGAGACCCAGTACTTC. Translating it yields CASSQWAGGKETQYF. Filled out from reference TRBV14 and TRBJ2-5, the complete variable domain reads EAGVTQFPSHSVIEKGQTVTLRCDPISGHDNLYWYRRVMGKEIKFLLHFVKESKQDESGMPNNRFLAERTGGTYSTLKVQPAELEDSGVYFCASSQWAGGKETQYFGPGTRLLVL.